This T cell receptor (beta chain) was documented in a study of blood T cell repertoires in COVID-19. Study information: Acute and convalescent COVID-19 specimens originated in the United States, Italy and Spain. Sources were T cells, B-cell-depleted T cells, or PBMCs; the material itself was cDNA or gDNA.

Original processing notes: Quantification of nucleated cells was approximated via reference gene primer amplification. The method was immunoSEQ multiplex PCR; TCRdb's version includes in-frame clones alone and lacks a portion of them. V, J and clone size derive from that table, while D and trimming were established from the DNA sequence. This table holds roughly 80,000 clones, about 91% found once. Trimming took 3 bases from V and 2 from J; bases not matched to a gene: 7. Germline V gene data show CDR1 as KGHSH and CDR2 as LQKENI. The CDR3 runs to 16 residues. The chain links TRBV18 to TRBJ2-1; 7 bases agree with TRBD1. The receptor was derived from a woman aged 80 or over with acute or convalescent COVID-19. Input material: peripheral blood. This chain's CDR3 is CASSPRDRTTYNEQFF. The CDR3 region has the DNA TGTGCCAGCTCACCCCGGGACAGAACTACCTACAATGAGCAGTTCTTC.